The 8 T cell receptor beta chains given below trace back to one sample, sequenced in a study of T cells after posttransplantation cyclophosphamide. Sequencing used immunoSEQ multiplex PCR; TCRdb keeps in-frame clones, though not all of them. The data hold around 13,000 clones, with over 75% observed a single time. The sequencing sample was made of memory CD4+ T cells sorted from PBMCs. These receptors were obtained from a man between 50 and 59 years old in good health, CMV-negative, and a related stem cell transplant donor.

The chain links TRBV30 to TRBJ1-1; 9 bases are shared with TRBD1. V was pared by 1 base and J by 1 base, with 4 bases of the junction left unmatched. This CDR3 region has 15 residues. Germline-derived CDR1 and CDR2 are GTSNPN and SVGIG (reference sequence). CDR3 in amino acids: CAWSGQGEGNTEAFF. The CDR3 DNA reads TGTGCCTGGAGTGGACAGGGGGAGGGGAACACTGAAGCTTTCTTT.

This chain uses TRBV5-6 with TRBJ1-6, with D perhaps TRBD1 (6 bases). This CDR3 contains 17 residues. The V gene's germline CDR1 is SGHDT and CDR2 YYEEEE. Trimming removed 0 bases from V and 6 bases from J, with 16 bases in between. CDR3 region: CASSLALTGLGNSPLHF. Written as DNA, the CDR3 is TGTGCCAGCAGCTTGGCCTTAACAGGGCTAGGTAATTCACCCCTCCACTTT. The entire variable domain, with the rest obtained from reference TRBV5-6 and TRBJ1-6, is as follows: DAGVTQSPTHLIKTRGQQVTLRCSPKSGHDTVSWYQQALGQGPQFIFQYYEEEERQRGNFPDRFSGHQFPNYSSELNVNALLLGDSALYLCASSLALTGLGNSPLHFGNGTRLTVT.

V and J are TRBV18 and TRBJ1-3, with TRBD1 identical over 8 bases. J gave up 1 base and V 2 bases, and 16 bases lay outside the gene matches. Per the germline V gene, CDR1 is KGHSH and CDR2 is LQKENI. CDR3 length: 20 amino acids. The CDR3 is CASSPELGQEKKRSGNTIYF. CDR3 nucleotide sequence: TGTGCCAGCTCACCAGAACTGGGACAGGAGAAGAAAAGGTCTGGAAACACCATATATTTT.

The CDR3 sequence: CSLGATNTGELFF. The CDR3, as DNA: TGTTCCCTGGGAGCTACGAACACCGGGGAGCTGTTTTTT. The rearrangement uses TRBV7-9 and TRBJ2-2; D possibly corresponds to TRBD2 (5 bases). The CDR3 consists of 13 residues. CDR1 and CDR2 from the germline V gene are SEHNR and FQNEAQ (reference sequence).

The chain carries TRBV4-3 and TRBJ2-7; D is unclear. Trimming took 0 bases from V and 2 from J, leaving 11 bases between them. The CDR3 has 15 residues. Germline values: CDR1 LGHNA, CDR2 YSLEER. The CDR3: CASSQDFRSAYEQYF. In DNA form, the CDR3 reads TGCGCCAGCAGCCAAGATTTCAGGTCGGCCTACGAGCAGTACTTC.

This chain joins TRBV15 and TRBJ2-3; tentative D call: TRBD1 (5 bases). Per germline, CDR1 LNHNV and CDR2 YYDKDF (reference sequence). The CDR3 is made up of 17 amino acids. V was clipped by 1 base and J by 0 bases, with 14 bases between them. In DNA, the CDR3 is TGTGCCACCAGCAGAGTATTCGGGCAGGGAAGCACAGATACGCAGTATTTT. Encoded protein: CATSRVFGQGSTDTQYF.

J is TRBJ2-5 and V is TRBV5-6; maybe TRBD2 (6 bases). Germline V gene lookup returns CDR1 SGHDT and CDR2 YYEEEE. The CDR3 has 13 residues. The ends were cut back, 0 bases at V and 5 bases at J, with 8 bases in the middle. This chain's CDR3 is CASSLGGRETQYF. CDR3 nucleotide sequence: TGTGCCAGCAGCTTGGGGGGGAGGGAGACCCAGTACTTC.

V usage is TRBV6-1 and J usage is TRBJ2-3, with TRBD2 matching 7 bases. Germline CDR1 is MNHNS and CDR2 is SASEGT. The V and J ends lost 7 bases and 2 bases, in that order; junction bases with no gene match: 9. CDR3 size: 15 residues. Here the CDR3 reads CASIPGLTFTDTQYF. CDR3 nucleotides: TGTGCCAGCATTCCGGGACTAACTTTCACAGATACGCAGTATTTT.